Following are 31 T cell receptor beta chains from one sample sequenced in a study of shared clonotypes between healthy human individuals. This table comes from immunoSEQ multiplex PCR, and its TCRdb copy is limited to in-frame clones, with some not included. The table shows about 2.4 million clones, with roughly 93% occurring only once. The sequenced sample was naive CD4+ T cells from PBMCs. Subset in this sample: CD45RA+ positively selected. Source of these receptors: a man between 18 and 35 years old in good health. Some clones in this sample may be carry-over from other donors' samples.

The chain recombines TRBV10-1 with TRBJ2-7; 7 nucleotides agree with TRBD1. Germline trimming cut 3 bases from V and 3 bases from J; bases unmatched to any gene: 8. This CDR3 comprises 15 residues. Per the germline V gene, CDR1 is WNHNN and CDR2 is SYGVQD (reference sequence). The CDR3 sequence: CASSDDRAPRYEQYF. CDR3 DNA: TGCGCCAGCAGTGACGACAGGGCCCCGCGCTACGAGCAGTACTTC.

This clone has only one observation. The V gene is TRBV27, the J gene TRBJ2-2; the D is unclear. Germline assignment: CDR1 MNHEY and CDR2 SMNVEV (reference sequence). Trimming stripped 2 bases from V and 6 bases from J, with 16 bases between. This CDR3 spans 16 amino acids. CDR3 sequence: CASSLPLGIGPGELFF. In DNA form, the CDR3 reads TGTGCCAGCAGTTTACCCCTTGGAATTGGGCCCGGGGAGCTGTTTTTT.

The V call is TRBV28, the J call TRBJ2-1; D gene unclear. CDR3 length: 16 amino acids. Trimming left V 6 bases short and J 1 base short, with 16 bases between. The germline V gene encodes CDR1 MDHEN and CDR2 SYDVKM. CDR3 DNA sequence: TGTGCCAGCAGCCCCATATCGTCCGGGTCCTACAATGAGCAGTTCTTC. Protein product: CASSPISSGSYNEQFF.

The CDR3 loop reads CASSETLRGVGTYRETQYF. Here the CDR3 DNA reads TGTGCCAGCAGTGAAACCCTCCGGGGGGTAGGAACCTATCGAGAGACCCAGTACTTC. The genes are TRBV6-1 and TRBJ2-5, with 7 nucleotides matching TRBD2. Trimming at V came to 2 bases and at J to 4 bases, leaving 19 bases not matched to a gene. Germline V gives CDR1 MNHNS, CDR2 SASEGT. The CDR3 covers 19 residues.

In regard to this clone: This same CDR3 is encoded by further DNA sequences in the sample. V usage is TRBV29-1 and J usage is TRBJ2-2; D remains unclear. Trimming removed 4 bases from V and 4 bases from J, with 4 bases in between. Germline CDR1 reads SQVTM; CDR2 reads ANQGSEA. The CDR3 is made up of 11 amino acids. Written as DNA, the CDR3 is TGCAGCGTTGGTGGCACCGGGGAGCTGTTTTTT. Protein product: CSVGGTGELFF.

This sequence joins TRBV4-1 and TRBJ2-3, with 10 bases identical to TRBD2. The V gene end was trimmed by 3 bases and the J gene end by 4 bases; junction bases not matched to a gene: 10. This CDR3 comprises 17 residues. Germline assignment: CDR1 MGHRA and CDR2 YSYEKL. The CDR3 bases are TGCGCCAGCAGCCAGCGGGCTAGCGGGAGTCCCGCAGATACGCAGTATTTT. This sequence encodes CASSQRASGSPADTQYF.

On this clone: The sample contains more than one DNA sequence encoding this CDR3. This chain uses TRBV5-4 with TRBJ1-2, with D tentatively TRBD1 (6 bases). This CDR3 contains 13 residues. From germline, CDR1 is SGHNT and CDR2 YYREEE (reference sequence). V gave up 2 bases and J gave up 4 bases, with 9 bases separating them. The CDR3 loop is CASSLTGAYGYTF. The CDR3 coding sequence is TGTGCCAGCAGCTTAACGGGGGCCTATGGCTACACCTTC.

The rearrangement uses TRBV28 and TRBJ2-5; TRBD2 is a possible D gene (5 bases). The length of the CDR3 is 14 residues. Germline CDR1 MDHEN, CDR2 SYDVKM. V gave up 1 base and J gave up 4 bases, with 10 bases separating them. The CDR3 DNA reads as TGTGCCAGCAGTTTATCCGGGAAGGGAGAGACCCAGTACTTC. Its protein is CASSLSGKGETQYF.

The V and J genes are TRBV27 and TRBJ2-7, with D tentatively TRBD2 (6 bases). Trimming pared 2 bases from V and 2 bases from J, leaving 13 bases between. In germline, CDR1 is MNHEY, CDR2 SMNVEV (reference sequence). CDR3 length: 15 residues. The CDR3 here is CASSLRVADTYEQYF. CDR3 coding DNA: TGTGCCAGCAGTTTAAGAGTAGCGGACACCTACGAGCAGTACTTC.

J is TRBJ2-7 and V is TRBV5-1; maybe TRBD1 (6 bases). V lost 5 bases and J 3 bases, leaving 9 bases between the germline ends. The length of the CDR3 is 12 residues. Looked up from germline, CDR1 is SGHRS and CDR2 is YFSETQ. The CDR3 spells CASRADSYEQYF. The CDR3 nucleotides read TGCGCCAGCAGGGCGGACAGCTACGAGCAGTACTTC.

A single count supports this clone. J is TRBJ2-2 and V is TRBV10-2; D is unclear. In germline, CDR1 is WSHSY, CDR2 SAAADI. The CDR3 has 15 residues. Trimming removed 7 bases at V and 0 bases at J, with 12 bases between. Here the CDR3 reads CASTQTHPNTGELFF. The CDR3 DNA reads TGCGCCAGCACTCAGACCCACCCGAACACCGGGGAGCTGTTTTTT.

The genes are TRBV28 and TRBJ2-1, with 12 positions matching TRBD2. The junction had 7 bases not matched to a gene; V was cut back by 6 bases and J by 7 bases. This CDR3 spans 15 amino acids. Germline-derived CDR1 and CDR2 are MDHEN and SYDVKM. CDR3 sequence: CASSLTSGRRNEQFF. In nucleotides, the CDR3 is TGTGCCAGCAGCCTGACTAGCGGGAGACGGAATGAGCAGTTCTTC.

As for this clone: The identical CDR3 is also encoded by other nucleotide sequences in the sample. In nucleotides, the CDR3 is TGCAGCGGGGGGCAGGGGGGTCGCGAGCAGTACTTC. Its translation is CSGGQGGREQYF. V is TRBV29-1 and J is TRBJ2-7; D is possibly TRBD1 (7 bases). This CDR3 comprises 12 residues. The germline V and J ends were trimmed by 7 bases and 6 bases, with 16 bases remaining between them. Looked up from germline, CDR1 is SQVTM and CDR2 is ANQGSEA.

The V and J genes are TRBV6-6 and TRBJ1-2; D not resolved. The V gene lost 2 bases and the J gene lost 3 bases, with 4 bases spanning the gap. CDR3 length: 12 residues. CDR1 MNHNY and CDR2 SVGAGI come from the germline V gene (reference sequence). CDR3 nucleotide sequence: TGTGCCAGCAGTTACAGGGACTATGGCTACACCTTC. It yields the protein CASSYRDYGYTF.

This chain joins TRBV9 and TRBJ2-5; TRBD1 matches 11 bases. After removal of 0 bases from V and 5 bases from J, the junction contained 3 bases not matched to a gene. Per germline, CDR1 SGDLS and CDR2 YYNGEE. The CDR3 is 15 amino acids. DNA for the CDR3: TGTGCCAGCAGCGTAGTTGGGACAGGGGGGGAGACCCAGTACTTC. Its translation is CASSVVGTGGETQYF.

The chain carries TRBV2 and TRBJ1-3; D call uncertain. Per the germline V gene, CDR1 is SNHLY and CDR2 is FYNNEI. The CDR3 extends over 15 amino acids. V was clipped by 6 bases and J by 2 bases, with 14 bases between them. CDR3: CASSRLGVTGNTIYF. The CDR3 DNA is TGTGCCAGCAGCCGACTCGGTGTTACTGGAAACACCATATATTTT. The entire variable domain, with the rest obtained from reference TRBV2 and TRBJ1-3, is as follows: EPEVTQTPSHQVTQMGQEVILRCVPISNHLYFYWYRQILGQKVEFLVSFYNNEISEKSEIFDDQFSVERPDGSNFTLKIRSTKLEDSAMYFCASSRLGVTGNTIYFGEGSWLTVV.

The rearrangement uses TRBV7-9 and TRBJ2-3; 7 positions agree with TRBD1. The CDR3 loop spans 15 amino acids. V shed 5 bases, J shed 3 bases, and the junction held 8 bases outside the gene matches. From germline, CDR1 is SEHNR and CDR2 FQNEAQ (reference sequence). The chain's CDR3 is CASSQGTDITDTQYF. CDR3 DNA: TGTGCCAGCAGCCAGGGGACAGACATTACAGATACGCAGTATTTT.

The rearrangement joins TRBV7-9 to TRBJ1-2; the match to TRBD1 covers 8 bases. The CDR3 is made up of 16 amino acids. Germline lookup yields CDR1 SEHNR and CDR2 FQNEAQ (reference sequence). Trimming removed 2 bases from V and 5 bases from J; junction bases left unmatched: 10. The CDR3 DNA reads TGTGCCAGCAGCTTAAGGGCAGGGGGCGTTGGATATGGCTACACCTTC. Its translation is CASSLRAGGVGYGYTF.

The rearrangement joins TRBV11-2 to TRBJ1-1; D remains ambiguous. Trimming stripped 3 bases from V and 1 base from J, with 12 bases between. The CDR3 is made up of 15 amino acids. The V gene's germline CDR1 is SGHAT and CDR2 FQNNGV. The CDR3, as DNA: TGTGCCAGCAGCTTCCGGTTTGCCCGGAACACTGAAGCTTTCTTT. Amino acid sequence: CASSFRFARNTEAFF.

CDR3 loop: CASRDRPANTQYF. For the CDR3, the DNA is TGTGCCAGTAGGGATCGGCCAGCAAATACGCAGTATTTT. The chain combines TRBV19 with TRBJ2-3; D gene unclear. The V and J ends lost 6 bases and 7 bases respectively, with 14 bases between them. CDR1 LNHDA and CDR2 SQIVND come from the germline V gene (reference sequence). The CDR3 has 13 residues.

Here the CDR3 reads CASSRTYRTEAFF. The CDR3 DNA sequence: TGTGCCAGCAGCCGGACTTATAGAACTGAAGCTTTCTTT. The rearrangement links TRBV11-3 to TRBJ1-1, with unresolved D. Looked up from germline, CDR1 is SGHNT and CDR2 is YENEEA. The CDR3 covers 13 residues. The V end was cut by 5 bases, the J end by 5 bases, with 12 bases between.

V is TRBV4-1 and J is TRBJ2-5; D is perhaps TRBD1 (5 bases). The J call is uncertain, as TRBJ2-7 better fits the DNA end. CDR1 and CDR2 (germline): MGHRA, YSYEKL. The CDR3 consists of 14 residues. The chain's CDR3 is CASSQVGQGHEQYF. CDR3 in DNA: TGCGCCAGCAGCCAAGTTGGCCAGGGCCACGAGCAGTACTTC.

This chain connects TRBV9 to TRBJ2-7; a possible D gene is TRBD2 (9 bases). Looked up from germline, CDR1 is SGDLS and CDR2 is YYNGEE. Trimming shortened V by 0 bases and J by 7 bases, and 20 bases separated the two germline ends. CDR3 length: 16 amino acids. The CDR3, as DNA: TGTGCCAGCAGCGTAGCAGCCCTAGCGGGACAGGATGAGCAGTACTTC. This sequence encodes CASSVAALAGQDEQYF.

The V call is TRBV5-1, the J call TRBJ2-1; the D gene is possibly TRBD2 (6 bases). The CDR3 is 14 amino acids. V shed 1 base and J shed 5 bases, with 10 bases lying between them. From germline, CDR1 is SGHRS and CDR2 YFSETQ. The CDR3 DNA is TGCGCCAGCAGCTTGATAGCGGCCCACAATGAGCAGTTCTTC. Its translation: CASSLIAAHNEQFF.

The chain has TRBV4-2 and TRBJ2-2; TRBD1 matches at 7 bases. The CDR3 spans 17 residues. V lost 5 bases to trimming and J lost 6 bases; unmatched junction nucleotides: 15. CDR1 and CDR2 (germline): LGHNA, YNFKEQ. Written as DNA, the CDR3 is TGTGCCAGCAGCTCACATTTGAGTAGGGGGCGAGCCGGGGAGCTGTTTTTT. It codes for CASSSHLSRGRAGELFF.

The chain employs TRBV5-1 and TRBJ2-3; D gene ambiguous. The CDR3 extends over 12 amino acids. Trimming shortened V by 3 bases and J by 5 bases, and 7 bases separated the two germline ends. CDR1 is SGHRS, CDR2 YFSETQ, per germline. CDR3 sequence (DNA): TGCGCCAGCAGCTACCCCAAAGATACGCAGTATTTT. This gives the protein CASSYPKDTQYF. Variable domain in full (rest from reference TRBV5-1 and TRBJ2-3): KAGVTQTPRYLIKTRGQQVTLSCSPISGHRSVSWYQQTPGQGLQFLFEYFSETQRNKGNFPGRFSGRQFSNSRSEMNVSTLELGDSALYLCASSYPKDTQYFGPGTRLTVL.

This clone was seen a handful of times. Within the sample, other DNA sequences also encode this same CDR3. J is TRBJ2-1 and V is TRBV20-1; no definite D call. This CDR3 spans 11 amino acids. Trimming took 4 bases from V and 2 from J, leaving 3 bases between them. CDR1 is DFQATT, CDR2 SNEGSKA, per germline (reference sequence). The CDR3: CSATPYNEQFF. The CDR3 DNA follows: TGCAGTGCTACCCCCTACAATGAGCAGTTCTTC.

V usage is TRBV18 and J usage is TRBJ1-2; D not certain. The germline V gene encodes CDR1 KGHSH and CDR2 LQKENI. V was clipped by 2 bases and J by 5 bases, with 12 bases between them. The CDR3 has 14 residues. CDR3 loop: CASSPSPEVYGYTF. CDR3 DNA: TGTGCCAGCTCACCATCCCCGGAAGTATATGGCTACACCTTC.

J is TRBJ2-5 and V is TRBV5-1; 7 nucleotides match TRBD1. Germline trimming cut 0 bases from V and 1 base from J; bases unmatched to any gene: 3. Per the germline V gene, CDR1 is SGHRS and CDR2 is YFSETQ. The CDR3 has 15 residues. CDR3 sequence: CASSLAGQAQETQYF. As DNA, the CDR3 is TGCGCCAGCAGCTTGGCCGGACAGGCCCAAGAGACCCAGTACTTC. The full variable domain, completed using reference TRBV5-1 and TRBJ2-5, is KAGVTQTPRYLIKTRGQQVTLSCSPISGHRSVSWYQQTPGQGLQFLFEYFSETQRNKGNFPGRFSGRQFSNSRSEMNVSTLELGDSALYLCASSLAGQAQETQYFGPGTRLLVL.

The chain recombines TRBV5-5 with TRBJ2-1; 7 bases are shared with TRBD2. The V gene end was trimmed by 6 bases and the J gene end by 3 bases; junction bases not matched to a gene: 3. Germline lookup yields CDR1 SGHKS and CDR2 YYEKEE (reference sequence). The CDR3 runs to 13 residues. The CDR3 reads CASILAVYNEQFF. CDR3 nucleotides: TGTGCCAGCATCCTAGCGGTCTACAATGAGCAGTTCTTC. The whole variable domain, remainder taken from reference TRBV5-5 and TRBJ2-1, is DAGVTQSPTHLIKTRGQQVTLRCSPISGHKSVSWYQQVLGQGPQFIFQYYEKEERGRGNFPDRFSARQFPNYSSELNVNALLLGDSALYLCASILAVYNEQFFGPGTRLTVL.

The V gene is TRBV7-8, the J gene TRBJ2-2, with D tentatively TRBD2 (5 bases). The germline V gene has CDR1 SGHVS and CDR2 FQNEAQ. Trimming left V 5 bases short and J 2 bases short, with 15 bases between. The CDR3 totals 16 residues. The CDR3 coding sequence is TGTGCCAGCAGCCGTTTGGATGGGAGAAACACCGGGGAGCTGTTTTTT. Translation: CASSRLDGRNTGELFF. Supplemented by reference TRBV7-8 and TRBJ2-2, the full variable domain reads GAGVSQSPRYKVAKRGQDVALRCDPISGHVSLFWYQQALGQGPEFLTYFQNEAQLDKSGLPSDRFFAERPEGSVSTLKIQRTQQEDSAVYLCASSRLDGRNTGELFFGEGSRLTVL.